Below are 21 T cell receptor beta chains sequenced from a single sample in a study of shared clonotypes between healthy human individuals. Some clones are missing from TCRdb's copy, which holds only in-frame ones; the method was immunoSEQ multiplex PCR. The table lists roughly 500,000 clones, approximately 95% of them singletons. Sequencing input: naive CD4+ T cells sorted from blood. Subset described: CD45RA+ positively selected. The receptors originated from a woman between 25 and 40 years old in good health.

The chain joins TRBV28 to TRBJ1-3; the D is unclear. Trimming cost V 8 bases and J 0 bases, with 8 bases left between them. This CDR3 has 13 amino acids. The germline V gene encodes CDR1 MDHEN and CDR2 SYDVKM. CDR3 sequence: CASQPGSGNTIYF. CDR3 nucleotides: TGTGCCAGCCAACCAGGCTCTGGAAACACCATATATTTT.

The chain joins TRBV10-3 to TRBJ2-7; 10 bases align to TRBD2. Trimming removed 7 bases from V and 3 bases from J; junction bases left unmatched: 6. The CDR3 is 14 residues long. Germline CDR1 reads ENHRY; CDR2 reads SYGVKD. In DNA form, the CDR3 reads TGTGCCATCAACAAAGCGGGAGGGGTCTACGAGCAGTACTTC. This codes for CAINKAGGVYEQYF.

V usage is TRBV5-8 and J usage is TRBJ2-7; the D is unclear. CDR3 length: 12 residues. Germline V gives CDR1 SGHTS, CDR2 YDEGEE. Trimming stripped 2 bases from V and 1 base from J, with 4 bases between. The CDR3 reads CASSFRSYEQYF. In DNA, the CDR3 is TGTGCCAGCAGCTTTAGGTCCTACGAGCAGTACTTC.

The genes are TRBV7-9 and TRBJ1-1, with D maybe TRBD1 (5 bases). The V end lost 5 bases, the J end lost 0 bases, and 7 bases lay between the germline ends. The CDR3 totals 13 residues. Germline assignment: CDR1 SEHNR and CDR2 FQNEAQ (reference sequence). The CDR3 sequence is CASSRGMNTEAFF. The CDR3 DNA reads TGTGCCAGCAGCCGGGGGATGAACACTGAAGCTTTCTTT.

The rearrangement links TRBV10-3 to TRBJ2-7; D might be TRBD2 (6 bases). V gave up 6 bases and J gave up 3 bases, with 15 bases separating them. CDR1 is ENHRY and CDR2 is SYGVKD in the germline V gene. The CDR3 sequence is 14 residues long. The CDR3 DNA reads TGTGCCATCAGGGGAGCTAGCGAGGGCTACGAGCAGTACTTC. Encoded protein: CAIRGASEGYEQYF.

The rearrangement joins TRBV5-1 to TRBJ2-5; D not certain. The end of the DNA aligns better with TRBJ2-7, so the J call may be wrong. CDR3 length equals 13 residues. CDR1 and CDR2 from the germline V gene are SGHRS and YFSETQ. CDR3 in DNA: TGCGCCAGCAGCTTCTCATCCCGGTACGAGCAGTACTTC. Translating it yields CASSFSSRYEQYF.

The V and J genes are TRBV7-9 and TRBJ2-2, with a tentative D call TRBD2 (5 bases). Trimming cost V 8 bases and J 3 bases, with 19 bases left between them. Germline CDR1 is SEHNR and CDR2 is FQNEAQ (reference sequence). The CDR3 sequence is 16 residues long. DNA of the CDR3: TGTGCCAGCGGACTTCGTTCCTCGTGGGACACCGGGGAGCTGTTTTTT. Translating gives CASGLRSSWDTGELFF.

V usage is TRBV5-4 and J usage is TRBJ2-7; D may match TRBD1 or TRBD2 (5 bases each). There are 15 residues in the CDR3. V lost 1 base, J lost 5 bases, and 16 bases lay in between. Germline-derived CDR1 and CDR2 are SGHNT and YYREEE (reference sequence). This CDR3 is CASSLILQGEDEQYF. DNA of the CDR3: TGTGCCAGCAGCTTGATCCTTCAGGGAGAGGACGAGCAGTACTTC.

This clone is a singleton in its sample. The chain couples TRBV30 to TRBJ2-7; TRBD1 or TRBD2 may be the D gene (5 bases each). The CDR3 runs 19 residues. The V end was cut by 0 bases, the J end by 0 bases, with 24 bases between. CDR1 is GTSNPN and CDR2 is SVGIG in the germline V gene (reference sequence). CDR3 bases: TGTGCCTGGAGTGTATATTATCATTTTGGGACCCTGAGCTCCTACGAGCAGTACTTC. This sequence encodes CAWSVYYHFGTLSSYEQYF.

The chain joins TRBV15 to TRBJ2-5; D gene unclear. V lost 0 bases to trimming and J lost 3 bases, with 2 bases between them. Per the germline V gene, CDR1 is LNHNV and CDR2 is YYDKDF (reference sequence). The CDR3 has 12 amino acids. The DNA of the CDR3 is TGTGCCACCAGCAGAGATAAAGAGACCCAGTACTTC. Translated: CATSRDKETQYF.

The rearrangement uses TRBV27 and TRBJ1-2; the match to TRBD1 covers 8 bases. The germline gives CDR1 MNHEY, CDR2 SMNVEV (reference sequence). The CDR3 has 13 amino acids. Germline trimming cut 2 bases from V and 14 bases from J; bases unmatched to any gene: 10. The CDR3 here is CASSLPGGPDGTF. Here the CDR3 DNA reads TGTGCCAGCAGTTTACCAGGGGGCCCCGATGGAACCTTC.

V gene TRBV10-3 combines with J gene TRBJ2-1; D might be TRBD2 (5 bases). Looked up from germline, CDR1 is ENHRY and CDR2 is SYGVKD. The V gene lost 0 bases and the J gene lost 13 bases, with 13 bases spanning the gap. CDR3 length: 13 residues. The CDR3 DNA sequence: TGTGCCATCAGTGAGTCGACGTCTAGCCGACAGTTCTTC. This codes for CAISESTSSRQFF.

The chain recombines TRBV5-6 with TRBJ2-7; either TRBD1 or TRBD2 may supply D (5 bases each). The V end lost 4 bases, the J end lost 11 bases, and 19 bases lay between the germline ends. Germline lookup yields CDR1 SGHDT and CDR2 YYEEEE. The CDR3 spans 13 residues. The CDR3 DNA is TGTGCCAGCAGCCCCCAGGGTGGAGGAGTCGAGTACTTC. It specifies CASSPQGGGVEYF.

The chain combines TRBV2 with TRBJ2-1; D is undetermined. The CDR3 contains 12 residues. Trimming removed 2 bases at V and 9 bases at J, with 8 bases between. Per germline, CDR1 SNHLY and CDR2 FYNNEI. This CDR3 reads CASSEWRGEQFF. The CDR3, as DNA: TGTGCCAGCAGTGAATGGAGAGGTGAGCAGTTCTTC.

The chain combines TRBV2 with TRBJ1-1, with TRBD1 matching 9 bases. This CDR3 region has 14 residues. With V trimmed by 7 bases and J by 0 bases, 3 bases remained unmatched. Germline CDR1 SNHLY, CDR2 FYNNEI. CDR3 coding DNA: TGTGCCAGCACAGGGACAGGGATGAACACTGAAGCTTTCTTT. The encoded protein is CASTGTGMNTEAFF.

This clone was recorded a few times. The chain recombines TRBV7-7 with TRBJ2-1; 7 bases fit TRBD2. V shed 1 base, J shed 5 bases, and the junction held 5 bases outside the gene matches. The germline V gene has CDR1 SSHAT and CDR2 FNYEAQ (reference sequence). This CDR3 region has 15 residues. The CDR3 DNA is TGTGCCAGCAGCTTAGGACTAGCAGATAACAATGAGCAGTTCTTC. The encoded protein is CASSLGLADNNEQFF.

This clone was found once. The V and J genes are TRBV30 and TRBJ2-1, with D possibly being TRBD1 or TRBD2 (5 bases each). V lost 6 bases to trimming and J lost 4 bases, with 16 bases between them. Germline V gene sequence: CDR1 GTSNPN, CDR2 SVGIG (reference sequence). This CDR3 has 14 residues. CDR3 sequence: CACIEGKGYNEQFF. CDR3 coding DNA: TGTGCCTGCATAGAGGGGAAAGGATACAATGAGCAGTTCTTC.

The chain recombines TRBV4-1 with TRBJ2-5, with D possibly matching TRBD2 (6 bases). Germline assignment: CDR1 MGHRA and CDR2 YSYEKL. Deletions cut 4 bases from V and 4 bases from J, with 16 bases between. This CDR3 has 15 amino acids. The CDR3 nucleotides are TGCGCCAGCAGCCTCGGGCCGGGAGTGGGAGAGACCCAGTACTTC. As protein: CASSLGPGVGETQYF.

The genes are TRBV19 and TRBJ1-5, with a tentative D call TRBD1 (5 bases). CDR3 length equals 13 residues. In germline, CDR1 is LNHDA, CDR2 SQIVND (reference sequence). V lost 6 bases and J 7 bases, leaving 13 bases between the germline ends. In nucleotides, the CDR3 is TGTGCCAGTAGGTCCTCCGGGGACCAGCCCCAGCATTTT. Translation gives CASRSSGDQPQHF.

The chain has TRBV18 and TRBJ2-7; 13 nucleotides match TRBD2. V was clipped by 4 bases and J by 6 bases; unmatched bases: 6. The germline CDR1 and CDR2 sequences are KGHSH and LQKENI. The CDR3 runs 15 residues. This CDR3 is CASSLRTSGSSEQYF. CDR3 coding DNA: TGTGCCAGCTCACTTAGGACTAGCGGGAGTTCCGAGCAGTACTTC.

J is TRBJ2-7 and V is TRBV19, with TRBD1 as a possible D gene (6 bases). The CDR3 runs 15 residues. Looked up from germline, CDR1 is LNHDA and CDR2 is SQIVND (reference sequence). V lost 3 bases, J lost 0 bases, and 12 bases lay in between. The CDR3 sequence: CASSMDSRSSYEQYF. The CDR3 DNA is TGTGCCAGTAGTATGGACAGTAGGAGCTCCTACGAGCAGTACTTC.